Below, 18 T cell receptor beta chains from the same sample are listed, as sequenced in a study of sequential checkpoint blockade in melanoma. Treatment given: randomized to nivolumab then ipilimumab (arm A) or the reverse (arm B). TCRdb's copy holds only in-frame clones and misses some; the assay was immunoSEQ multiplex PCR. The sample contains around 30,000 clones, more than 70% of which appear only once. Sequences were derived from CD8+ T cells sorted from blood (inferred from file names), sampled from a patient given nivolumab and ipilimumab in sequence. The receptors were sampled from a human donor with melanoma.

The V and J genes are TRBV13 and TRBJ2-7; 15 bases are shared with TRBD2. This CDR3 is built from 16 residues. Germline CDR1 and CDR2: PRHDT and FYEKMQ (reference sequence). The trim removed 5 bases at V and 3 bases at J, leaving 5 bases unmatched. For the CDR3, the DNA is TGTGCCAGCAGCGTGGGACTAGCGGGGGGCGGCTACGAGCAGTACTTC. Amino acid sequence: CASSVGLAGGGYEQYF.

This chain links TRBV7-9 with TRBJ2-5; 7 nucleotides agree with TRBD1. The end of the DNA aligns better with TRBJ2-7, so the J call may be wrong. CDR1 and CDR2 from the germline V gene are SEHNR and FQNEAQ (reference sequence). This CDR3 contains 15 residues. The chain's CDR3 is CASSTPQGVPSEQYF. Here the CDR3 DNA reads TGTGCCAGCAGCACCCCGCAGGGGGTTCCTTCCGAGCAGTACTTC.

This CDR3 is CASSLGFSQGKNYGYTF. The CDR3 coding sequence is TGTGCCAGCAGCTTAGGGTTTAGTCAGGGAAAGAACTATGGCTACACCTTC. The chain has TRBV7-8 and TRBJ1-2; a possible D gene is TRBD1 (5 bases). V lost 1 base and J lost 2, with 17 bases in between. This CDR3 comprises 17 residues. CDR1 is SGHVS and CDR2 is FQNEAQ in the germline V gene.

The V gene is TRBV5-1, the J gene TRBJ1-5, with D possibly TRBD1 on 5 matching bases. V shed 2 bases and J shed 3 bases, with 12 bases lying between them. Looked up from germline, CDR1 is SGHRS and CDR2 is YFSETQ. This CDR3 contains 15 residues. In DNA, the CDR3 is TGCGCCAGCAGCTTAGGGGCAGGCACCAATCAGCCCCAGCATTTT. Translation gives CASSLGAGTNQPQHF.

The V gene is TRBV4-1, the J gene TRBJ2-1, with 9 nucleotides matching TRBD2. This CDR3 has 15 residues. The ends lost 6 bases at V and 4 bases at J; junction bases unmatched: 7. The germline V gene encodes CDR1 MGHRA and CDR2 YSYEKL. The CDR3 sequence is CASSFLAGLYNEQFF. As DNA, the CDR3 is TGCGCCAGCAGTTTTCTAGCGGGATTGTACAATGAGCAGTTCTTC.

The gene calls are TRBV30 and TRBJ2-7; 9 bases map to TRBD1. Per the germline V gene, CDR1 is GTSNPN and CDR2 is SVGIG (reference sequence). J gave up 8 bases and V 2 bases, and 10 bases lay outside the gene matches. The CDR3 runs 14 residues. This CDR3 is CAWSTPGQGDKQYF. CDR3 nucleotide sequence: TGTGCCTGGAGTACCCCGGGACAGGGTGACAAGCAGTACTTC.

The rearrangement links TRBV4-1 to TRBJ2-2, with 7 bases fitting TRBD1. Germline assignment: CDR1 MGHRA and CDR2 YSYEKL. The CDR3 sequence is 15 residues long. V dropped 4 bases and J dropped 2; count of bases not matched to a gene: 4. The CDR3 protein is CASSPTGTNTGELFF. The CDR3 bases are TGCGCCAGCAGCCCGACAGGGACAAACACCGGGGAGCTGTTTTTT.

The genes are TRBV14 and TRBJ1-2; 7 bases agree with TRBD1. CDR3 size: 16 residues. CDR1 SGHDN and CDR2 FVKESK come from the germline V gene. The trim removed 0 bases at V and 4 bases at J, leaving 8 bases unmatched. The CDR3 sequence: CASSQEGDSLFYGYTF. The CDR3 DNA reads TGTGCCAGCAGCCAAGAGGGGGACAGCCTATTCTATGGCTACACCTTC.

In DNA, the CDR3 is TGCGCCAGCAGGGACAGGAGCTCCTACAATGAGCAGTTCTTC. Translating gives CASRDRSSYNEQFF. This sequence joins TRBV10-2 and TRBJ2-1; 7 bases map to TRBD1. Germline lookup yields CDR1 WSHSY and CDR2 SAAADI. The CDR3 runs to 14 residues. The ends lost 6 bases at V and 0 bases at J; junction bases unmatched: 2.

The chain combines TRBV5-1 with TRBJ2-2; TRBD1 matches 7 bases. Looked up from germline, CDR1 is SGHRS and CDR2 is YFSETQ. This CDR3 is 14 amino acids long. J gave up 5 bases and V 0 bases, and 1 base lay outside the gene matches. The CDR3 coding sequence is TGCGCCAGCAGCTTGGTACAGGGGACCGGGGAGCTGTTTTTT. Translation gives CASSLVQGTGELFF.

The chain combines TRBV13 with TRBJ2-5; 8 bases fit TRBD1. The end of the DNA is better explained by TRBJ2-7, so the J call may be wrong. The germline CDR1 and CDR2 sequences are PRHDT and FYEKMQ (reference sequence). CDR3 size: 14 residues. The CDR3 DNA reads TGTGCCAGCAGCCTCGGACAGGGTCCCTACGAGCAGTACTTC. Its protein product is CASSLGQGPYEQYF.

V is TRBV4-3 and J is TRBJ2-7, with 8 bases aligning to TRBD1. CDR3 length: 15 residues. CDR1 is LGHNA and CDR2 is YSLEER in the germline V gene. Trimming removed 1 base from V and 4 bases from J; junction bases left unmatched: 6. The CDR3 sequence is CASSQGAGGGYEQYF. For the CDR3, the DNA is TGCGCCAGCAGCCAAGGGGCAGGGGGCGGGTACGAGCAGTACTTC.

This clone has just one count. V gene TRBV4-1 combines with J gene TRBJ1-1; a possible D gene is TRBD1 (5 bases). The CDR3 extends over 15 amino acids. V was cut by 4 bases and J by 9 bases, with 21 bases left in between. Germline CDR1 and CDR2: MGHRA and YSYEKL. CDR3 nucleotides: TGCGCCAGCAGCCCGGGCGGTCTCCAGGGCCTAAAAGCTTTCTTT. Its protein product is CASSPGGLQGLKAFF.

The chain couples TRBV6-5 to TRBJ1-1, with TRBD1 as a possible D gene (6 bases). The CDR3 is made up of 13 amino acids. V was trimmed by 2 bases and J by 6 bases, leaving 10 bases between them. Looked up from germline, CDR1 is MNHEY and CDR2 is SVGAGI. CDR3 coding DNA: TGTGCCAGCAGTTACATCAGGGGTGCTGAAGCTTTCTTT. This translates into CASSYIRGAEAFF.

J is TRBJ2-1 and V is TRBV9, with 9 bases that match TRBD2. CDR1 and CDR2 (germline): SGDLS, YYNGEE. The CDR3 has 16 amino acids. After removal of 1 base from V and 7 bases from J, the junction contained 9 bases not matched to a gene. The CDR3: CASSVWVAGALNEQFF. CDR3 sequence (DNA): TGTGCCAGCAGCGTATGGGTAGCGGGAGCCCTAAATGAGCAGTTCTTC.

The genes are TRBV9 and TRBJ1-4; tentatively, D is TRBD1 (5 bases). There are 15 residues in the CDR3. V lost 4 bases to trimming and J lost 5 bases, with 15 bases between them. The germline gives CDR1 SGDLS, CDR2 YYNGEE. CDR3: CASSSGGWGNEKLFF. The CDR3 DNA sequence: TGTGCCAGCAGCTCTGGAGGGTGGGGGAATGAAAAACTGTTTTTT. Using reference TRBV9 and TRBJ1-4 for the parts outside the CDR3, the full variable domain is DSGVTQTPKHLITATGQRVTLRCSPRSGDLSVYWYQQSLDQGLQFLIQYYNGEERAKGNILERFSAQQFPDLHSELNLSSLELGDSALYFCASSSGGWGNEKLFFGSGTQLSVL.

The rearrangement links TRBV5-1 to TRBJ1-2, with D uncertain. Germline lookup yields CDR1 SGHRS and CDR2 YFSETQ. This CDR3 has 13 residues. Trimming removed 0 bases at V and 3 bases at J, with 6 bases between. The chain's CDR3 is CASSLEPHYGYTF. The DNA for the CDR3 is TGCGCCAGCAGCTTGGAGCCGCACTATGGCTACACCTTC.

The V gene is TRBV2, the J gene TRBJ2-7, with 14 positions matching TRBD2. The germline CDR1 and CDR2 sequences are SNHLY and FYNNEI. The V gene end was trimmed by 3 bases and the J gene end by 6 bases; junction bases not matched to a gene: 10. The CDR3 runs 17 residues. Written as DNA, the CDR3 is TGTGCCAGCAGTGATCCTCATTCGGGACTAGCGGGAGTCGAGCAGTACTTC. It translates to CASSDPHSGLAGVEQYF.